Listed below are T cell receptor beta chains from one sample, sequenced in a study of a mutant IDH1 vaccine in newly diagnosed glioma. Profiling relied on immunoSEQ multiplex PCR, and the TCRdb table lists in-frame clones only, not all of them. Of fewer than 55,000 clones listed, roughly 79% are singletons. Antigens of these TCRs are unknown. The input for sequencing was PBMCs, taken from a glioma patient whose treatment included an IDH1 peptide vaccine. The source of these receptors is a woman aged 40-49 years with glioma. Some clones in this sample may be carry-over from other donors' samples. Both conserved end residues are part of each CDR3. D genes are given only for firm matches. For some rows the clone size is stated as once, few or many, or as a class when expanded; others skip it.

clone_size	d_call	v_call	j_call	cdr3_aa	cdr3_nt
NA	NA	TRBV7-2	TRBJ2-3	CASSLEGESTDTQYF	TGTGCCAGCAGCTTAGAGGGGGAGAGCACAGATACGCAGTATTTT
NA	TRBD1	TRBV6-5	TRBJ2-7	CASSYRDRGTYEQYF	TGTGCCAGCAGTTACAGGGACAGGGGAACCTACGAGCAGTACTTC
NA	TRBD1	TRBV7-8	TRBJ2-1	CASSLGWQGANEQFF	TGTGCCAGCAGCTTAGGATGGCAGGGGGCCAATGAGCAGTTCTTC
NA	TRBD2	TRBV6-5	TRBJ2-1	CASSYLPSGRAYEQFF	TGTGCCAGCAGTTACCTTCCTAGCGGGAGGGCCTATGAGCAGTTCTTC
NA	NA	TRBV30	TRBJ1-3	CAWTGDSGNTIYF	TGTGCCTGGACGGGCGACTCTGGAAACACCATATATTTT
NA	TRBD2	TRBV5-6	TRBJ2-7	CASSLAVGGGYEQYF	TGTGCCAGCAGCTTGGCAGTCGGGGGAGGGTACGAGCAGTACTTC
NA	TRBD1	TRBV2	TRBJ2-3	CASSAQGESDTQYF	TGTGCCAGCAGTGCACAGGGGGAGTCAGATACGCAGTATTTT
NA	NA	TRBV7-2	TRBJ2-7	CASSLVGGGSSYEQYF	TGTGCCAGCAGCTTAGTAGGCGGCGGTAGTTCCTACGAGCAGTACTTC
NA	NA	TRBV2	TRBJ1-1	CASCEFLGNTEAFF	TGTGCCAGCTGTGAGTTTTTAGGGAACACTGAAGCTTTCTTT
NA	NA	TRBV13	TRBJ2-5	CASSLSTGMGETQYF	TGTGCCAGCAGCTTATCGACGGGAATGGGAGAGACCCAGTACTTC
NA	NA	TRBV6-5	TRBJ1-1	CASRRGGTEAFF	TGTGCCAGCAGAAGGGGCGGGACTGAAGCTTTCTTT
NA	NA	TRBV19	TRBJ2-2	CASRGITLHTGELFF	TGTGCCAGTAGGGGTATAACACTTCACACCGGGGAGCTGTTTTTT
NA	NA	TRBV7-2	TRBJ1-1	CASRGGTTEAFF	TGTGCCAGCAGAGGAGGGACCACTGAAGCTTTCTTT
NA	NA	TRBV14	TRBJ2-3	CASSPTPSWGVTDTQYF	TGTGCCAGCAGCCCCACTCCCTCTTGGGGAGTTACAGATACGCAGTATTTT
NA	NA	TRBV6-5	TRBJ1-4	CASSPSRGGHEKLFF	TGTGCCAGCAGCCCATCGAGGGGAGGACATGAAAAACTGTTTTTT
NA	NA	TRBV28	TRBJ1-1	CASSRRNTEAFF	TGTGCCAGCAGTCGCAGGAACACTGAAGCTTTCTTT
NA	TRBD1	TRBV18	TRBJ2-1	CASSRDGTGFYNEQFF	TGTGCCAGCTCCCGCGACGGGACAGGCTTTTACAATGAGCAGTTCTTC
NA	NA	TRBV7-3	TRBJ2-3	CASSHGTDTQYF	TGTGCCAGCAGCCACGGGACAGATACGCAGTATTTT
NA	NA	TRBV15	TRBJ1-2	CATSPRDENYGYTF	TGTGCCACCAGCCCAAGGGACGAGAACTATGGCTACACCTTC
NA	TRBD2	TRBV6-1	TRBJ2-2	CASRQGLAVIGELFF	TGTGCCAGCAGGCAGGGACTAGCGGTCATCGGGGAGCTGTTTTTT
few	TRBD1	TRBV2	TRBJ1-2	CASTGTVWGYTF	TGTGCCAGCACCGGGACAGTCTGGGGCTACACCTTC
NA	TRBD2	TRBV5-1	TRBJ2-3	CASSLGLADPSDTQYF	TGCGCCAGCAGCTTGGGACTAGCGGACCCCAGCGATACGCAGTATTTT
NA	NA	TRBV6-6	TRBJ1-1	CASSPYQGSTEAFF	TGTGCCAGCAGTCCCTATCAGGGGAGCACTGAAGCTTTCTTT
NA	TRBD2	TRBV11-2	TRBJ2-3	CASSLVAGGTDTQYF	TGTGCCAGCAGCTTAGTGGCGGGGGGCACAGATACGCAGTATTTT
NA	NA	TRBV2	TRBJ1-6	CASGGAPPRF	TGTGCCAGCGGGGGGGCACCACCTCGCTTT
NA	TRBD1	TRBV19	TRBJ2-7	CASSPSPGGGEQYF	TGTGCCAGTAGTCCTTCACCAGGGGGTGGCGAGCAGTACTTC
NA	NA	TRBV13	TRBJ2-3	CASRIQGGTDTQYF	TGTGCCAGCAGAATACAGGGGGGGACAGATACGCAGTATTTT
once	TRBD1	TRBV5-1	TRBJ2-4	CASSLEGAAKNIQYF	TGCGCCAGCAGCTTGGAGGGGGCAGCCAAAAACATTCAGTACTTC
NA	NA	TRBV4-3	TRBJ2-7	CASSQGPSGTYEQYF	TGCGCCAGCAGCCAAGGGCCATCGGGGACCTACGAGCAGTACTTC
NA	NA	TRBV5-1	TRBJ1-6	CASRPRSSYNSPLHF	TGCGCCAGCAGGCCCCGCAGCTCCTATAATTCACCCCTCCACTTT
NA	NA	TRBV19	TRBJ2-7	CASSIPGAYEQYF	TGTGCCAGTAGTATACCGGGGGCCTACGAGCAGTACTTC
medium-sized	NA	TRBV5-5	TRBJ2-1	CASSGREATYNEQFF	TGTGCCAGCAGCGGCCGGGAAGCGACCTACAATGAGCAGTTCTTC
NA	NA	TRBV5-6	TRBJ2-7	CANSERTHLIYEQYF	TGTGCGAACTCTGAGCGGACACACTTGATCTACGAGCAGTACTTC
NA	NA	TRBV5-5	TRBJ2-7	CASGWGGGLRFYEQYF	TGTGCCAGCGGCTGGGGGGGCGGTCTTAGGTTCTACGAGCAGTACTTC
once	NA	TRBV27	TRBJ1-2	CASSIRRESNNYGYTF	TGTGCCAGCAGTATCCGCCGGGAGTCGAATAACTATGGCTACACCTTC
NA	NA	TRBV5-1	TRBJ2-3	CASSSLAAPGADTQYF	TGCGCCAGCAGCAGCCTGGCGGCCCCGGGCGCAGATACGCAGTATTTT
NA	NA	TRBV27	TRBJ2-7	CASRSTGGGHEQYF	TGTGCCAGCAGGTCGACGGGGGGCGGGCACGAGCAGTACTTC
NA	NA	TRBV14	TRBJ1-1	CASSREGWMGTEAFF	TGTGCCAGCAGCCGGGAGGGTTGGATGGGGACTGAAGCTTTCTTT
NA	NA	TRBV6-6	TRBJ1-5	CASRDYSNQPQHF	TGTGCAAGCAGGGATTATAGCAATCAGCCCCAGCATTTT
NA	NA	TRBV6-4	TRBJ1-2	CASSGGYGYTF	TGTGCCAGCAGCGGAGGATATGGCTACACCTTC